Below are 26 T cell receptor beta chains sequenced from a single sample in a study of blood T cell repertoires in COVID-19 (dated by TCRdb to between 2020 and 2021). The method was the immunoSEQ multiplex PCR assay. Held by TCRdb, this immuneACCESS table contains in-frame sequences only and omits some clones. Under half of the omission traces to an unresolved V gene where checked; the cause of the rest is unknown. Present in this sample are about 120,000 clones, approximately 87% of which were seen just once. The top ten clonotypes cover about 2.2% of the sample. The material sequenced was peripheral blood. The source is a man aged 25 to 45 with acute or convalescent COVID-19.

The chain recombines TRBV3-1 (or the pseudogene TRBV3-2) with TRBJ2-5; 12 bases fit TRBD2. The CDR3 runs to 17 residues. V was clipped by 1 base and J by 4 bases; unmatched bases: 7. CDR1 and CDR2 from the germline V gene are LGHDT and YNNKEL (reference sequence). As DNA, the CDR3 is TGTGCCAGCAGCCAAGGGTCTAGCGGGGGGGCAATAGAGACCCAGTACTTC. Protein sequence: CASSQGSSGGAIETQYF.

The V gene is TRBV6-5, the J gene TRBJ2-2, with D possibly being TRBD2 (5 bases). Trimming stripped 3 bases from V and 5 bases from J, with 10 bases between. Germline CDR1 and CDR2: MNHEY and SVGAGI. The CDR3 has 14 amino acids. The CDR3 coding sequence is TGTGCCAGCAGTTATACCGGAGGAACCGGGGAGCTGTTTTTT. Amino acids: CASSYTGGTGELFF.

This chain's CDR3 is CASSHKGTGNTEAFF. The CDR3 nucleotides read TGCGCCAGCAGCCATAAGGGTACAGGGAACACTGAAGCTTTCTTT. The J gene is TRBJ1-1, the V gene TRBV4-1; D is perhaps TRBD1 (5 bases). There are 15 residues in the CDR3. V was clipped by 3 bases and J by 1 base, with 12 bases between them. The germline gives CDR1 MGHRA, CDR2 YSYEKL.

The chain has TRBV19 and TRBJ1-5, with no clear D. Trimming took off 3 bases at V and 4 bases at J, with 10 bases between the two ends. Germline V gives CDR1 LNHDA, CDR2 SQIVND (reference sequence). The length of the CDR3 is 14 residues. This chain's CDR3 is CASSIVSTNQPQHF. The CDR3 coding sequence is TGTGCCAGTAGTATTGTTTCCACAAATCAGCCCCAGCATTTT.

This chain connects TRBV9 to TRBJ2-3, with D perhaps matching TRBD2 (5 bases). V lost 3 bases to trimming and J lost 2 bases, with 16 bases between them. From germline, CDR1 is SGDLS and CDR2 YYNGEE. The CDR3 covers 16 residues. The CDR3 nucleotides are TGTGCCAGCAGCGCGGTCGGGATATCCAACACAGATACGCAGTATTTT. This sequence encodes CASSAVGISNTDTQYF.

The rearrangement links TRBV7-8 to TRBJ1-5, with 8 bases aligning to TRBD1. The ends lost 2 bases at V and 4 bases at J; junction bases unmatched: 7. Germline loops: CDR1 SGHVS, CDR2 FQNEAQ. The CDR3 has 16 residues. The CDR3 sequence is CASSLQTGVTNQPQHF. In DNA, the CDR3 is TGTGCCAGCAGCTTACAGACAGGGGTTACAAATCAGCCCCAGCATTTT.

This sequence joins TRBV29-1 and TRBJ1-1; 7 bases align to TRBD1. Per germline, CDR1 SQVTM and CDR2 ANQGSEA. The CDR3 extends over 13 amino acids. The J segment lost 0 bases and the V segment lost 6 bases, leaving 4 bases of the junction unmatched. CDR3 nucleotides: TGCAGCGTGGCGGGACAGATGAACACTGAAGCTTTCTTT. It specifies CSVAGQMNTEAFF.

The rearrangement uses TRBV18 and TRBJ1-1; D is uncertain. The germline CDR1 and CDR2 sequences are KGHSH and LQKENI. V dropped 3 bases and J dropped 4 bases, with 12 bases sitting between them. This CDR3 comprises 14 residues. CDR3 sequence reads: CASSPGERGTEAFF. Written as DNA, the CDR3 is TGTGCCAGCTCACCCGGGGAGCGGGGCACTGAAGCTTTCTTT.

The chain combines TRBV2 with TRBJ1-2; 8 bases fit TRBD1. The CDR3 has 18 residues. Germline lookup yields CDR1 SNHLY and CDR2 FYNNEI. The junction had 16 bases not matched to a gene; V was cut back by 4 bases and J by 3 bases. The CDR3 loop reads CASSVSRTGKMIDYGYTF. The CDR3 DNA sequence: TGTGCCAGCAGTGTTAGTAGGACAGGGAAAATGATAGACTATGGCTACACCTTC.

This chain joins TRBV3-1 (or the pseudogene TRBV3-2) and TRBJ2-7; 12 positions agree with TRBD2. The CDR3 runs to 17 residues. The V segment lost 4 bases and the J segment 1 base; nucleotides outside the gene matches: 8. CDR1 is LGHDT and CDR2 is YNNKEL in the germline V gene (reference sequence). The CDR3 sequence is CASSPTRLAGVSYEQYF. The DNA for the CDR3 is TGTGCCAGCAGCCCTACACGACTAGCGGGGGTTTCCTACGAGCAGTACTTC.

This clone was recorded once. The V gene is TRBV3-1 (or the pseudogene TRBV3-2), the J gene TRBJ2-1; 11 bases align to TRBD2. There are 18 residues in the CDR3. Germline V gene sequence: CDR1 LGHDT, CDR2 YNNKEL (reference sequence). After removal of 4 bases from V and 2 bases from J, the junction contained 10 bases not matched to a gene. The CDR3 DNA sequence: TGTGCCAGCAGCCCGACTAGCGGGATCATCGGCCCCTACAATGAGCAGTTCTTC. This codes for CASSPTSGIIGPYNEQFF.

This chain connects TRBV10-3 to TRBJ1-1; 7 positions match TRBD1. The CDR3 is 13 residues long. CDR1 is ENHRY, CDR2 SYGVKD, per germline. Losses at the gene ends were 7 bases for V and 4 bases for J; bases not matched to a gene: 6. CDR3 in amino acids: CAITGQEGTEAFF. For the CDR3, the DNA is TGTGCCATCACCGGACAGGAAGGCACTGAAGCTTTCTTT.

The chain couples TRBV14 to TRBJ2-5; D may be TRBD2 (6 bases). Trimming pared 1 base from V and 5 bases from J, leaving 14 bases between. Germline V CDR1 and CDR2: SGHDN, FVKESK. The CDR3 runs to 15 residues. CDR3 sequence: CASSQGLVGRETQYF. In DNA, the CDR3 is TGTGCCAGCAGCCAAGGACTGGTAGGGAGGGAGACCCAGTACTTC.

V is TRBV19 and J is TRBJ1-1; 10 nucleotides align to TRBD1. Germline CDR1 is LNHDA and CDR2 is SQIVND (reference sequence). The CDR3 is 16 amino acids. Losses at the gene ends were 4 bases for V and 5 bases for J; bases not matched to a gene: 10. In DNA, the CDR3 is TGTGCCAGTAGTAGAACCCGGACAGGGGGTGGGACTGAAGCTTTCTTT. This encodes CASSRTRTGGGTEAFF. Supplemented by reference TRBV19 and TRBJ1-1, the full variable domain reads DGGITQSPKYLFRKEGQNVTLSCEQNLNHDAMYWYRQDPGQGLRLIYYSQIVNDFQKGDIAEGYSVSREKKESFPLTVTSAQKNPTAFYLCASSRTRTGGGTEAFFGQGTRLTVV.

V is TRBV7-2 and J is TRBJ1-5; D is uncertain. This CDR3 contains 12 residues. CDR1 is SGHTA and CDR2 is FQGNSA in the germline V gene. V was pared by 1 base and J by 5 bases, with 3 bases between. CDR3: CASSLGDQPQHF. The CDR3 DNA reads TGTGCCAGCAGCTTAGGCGATCAGCCCCAGCATTTT.

The chain recombines TRBV4-2 with TRBJ2-1; no clear D gene. This CDR3 is 16 amino acids long. Trimming stripped 0 bases from V and 0 bases from J, with 9 bases between. In germline, CDR1 is LGHNA, CDR2 YNFKEQ. The CDR3, as DNA: TGTGCCAGCAGCCAAGACTACTCGAGCTCCTACAATGAGCAGTTCTTC. The encoded protein is CASSQDYSSSYNEQFF.

This clone has only one observation. V and J are TRBV6-5 and TRBJ2-1; 15 bases are a match to TRBD2. Per germline, CDR1 MNHEY and CDR2 SVGAGI. There are 15 residues in the CDR3. V lost 6 bases to trimming and J lost 5 bases; unmatched junction nucleotides: 2. This CDR3 reads CASRGLAGGNNEQFF. The DNA for the CDR3 is TGTGCCAGCAGAGGACTAGCGGGGGGGAACAATGAGCAGTTCTTC.

The genes are TRBV6-5 and TRBJ1-4; no clear D. This CDR3 has 15 amino acids. The V end lost 4 bases, the J end lost 1 base, and 10 bases lay between the germline ends. Germline V gives CDR1 MNHEY, CDR2 SVGAGI. Written as DNA, the CDR3 is TGTGCCAGCAGTTTCCCAGGAGGAACTAATGAAAAACTGTTTTTT. It is translated as CASSFPGGTNEKLFF.

The rearrangement joins TRBV27 to TRBJ2-3; D is unresolved. Germline CDR1 MNHEY, CDR2 SMNVEV (reference sequence). This CDR3 comprises 14 residues. Trimming stripped 2 bases from V and 3 bases from J, with 9 bases between. The DNA for the CDR3 is TGTGCCAGCAGTTTAATTCGCGCGACAGATACGCAGTATTTT. It encodes CASSLIRATDTQYF.

This clone was observed a handful of times. V and J are TRBV7-6 and TRBJ2-2, with 8 bases lining up with TRBD2. J gave up 4 bases and V 3 bases, and 7 bases lay outside the gene matches. Germline-derived CDR1 and CDR2 are SGHVS and FNYEAQ. This CDR3 contains 16 residues. CDR3 in DNA: TGTGCCAGCAGCTTCTCTCGGGAGGGCAGCACCGGGGAGCTGTTTTTT. This translates into CASSFSREGSTGELFF.

This clone is a singleton in its sample. The chain is built from TRBV4-1 and TRBJ2-3, with D tentatively TRBD2 (7 bases). The germline V gene encodes CDR1 MGHRA and CDR2 YSYEKL. This CDR3 is 16 amino acids long. Trimming took 0 bases from V and 12 from J, leaving 22 bases between them. DNA for the CDR3: TGCGCCAGCAGCCAAGATTATTCAGCGGGGCGACAGGTTCAGTATTTT. The encoded protein is CASSQDYSAGRQVQYF.

The chain uses TRBV5-5 and TRBJ1-1; 8 nucleotides match TRBD1. CDR1 and CDR2 (germline): SGHKS, YYEKEE (reference sequence). The CDR3 loop spans 14 amino acids. The V gene end was trimmed by 4 bases and the J gene end by 7 bases; junction bases not matched to a gene: 9. The CDR3 sequence is CASSTQTGAVEAFF. In nucleotides, the CDR3 is TGTGCCAGCAGCACGCAGACAGGGGCGGTTGAAGCTTTCTTT.

This chain joins TRBV5-5 and TRBJ2-3, with 8 nucleotides matching TRBD2. Per the germline V gene, CDR1 is SGHKS and CDR2 is YYEKEE (reference sequence). Trimming took 1 base from V and 2 from J; bases not matched to a gene: 6. This CDR3 spans 16 amino acids. The CDR3 nucleotides are TGTGCCAGCAGCTTGCAGGTAGCGGGATTCACAGATACGCAGTATTTT. The encoded protein is CASSLQVAGFTDTQYF.

The rearrangement links TRBV12-5 to TRBJ1-5; D possibly corresponds to TRBD1 (6 bases). This CDR3 comprises 14 residues. The germline V gene encodes CDR1 LGHNT and CDR2 FRNRAP. The V gene lost 1 base and the J gene lost 5 bases, with 9 bases spanning the gap. CDR3 DNA sequence: TGTGCTAGTGGTTTGGGACAGGCGGATCAGCCCCAGCATTTT. Translated, it gives CASGLGQADQPQHF.

This rearrangement joins TRBV30 to TRBJ1-5; 8 bases match TRBD1. CDR1 and CDR2 (germline): GTSNPN, SVGIG (reference sequence). CDR3 length: 15 amino acids. V lost 1 base and J lost 6; bases outside the gene matches: 8. The CDR3 nucleotides read TGTGCCTGGAGTGGGGACAGGTACTCTAGTCAGCCCCAGCATTTT. It yields the protein CAWSGDRYSSQPQHF. Using reference TRBV30 and TRBJ1-5 for the parts outside the CDR3, the full variable domain is SQTIHQWPATLVQPVGSPLSLECTVEGTSNPNLYWYRQAAGRGLQLLFYSVGIGQISSEVPQNLSASRPQDRQFILSSKKLLLSDSGFYLCAWSGDRYSSQPQHFGDGTRLSIL.

The chain carries TRBV4-1 and TRBJ2-1; 9 bases are a match to TRBD2. CDR3 length: 15 residues. In germline, CDR1 is MGHRA, CDR2 YSYEKL. The trim removed 0 bases at V and 5 bases at J, leaving 2 bases unmatched. DNA for the CDR3: TGCGCCAGCAGCCAAGAGCGACTAGCGGACAATGAGCAGTTCTTC. This codes for CASSQERLADNEQFF.